Presented here are 27 T cell receptor beta chains from one specimen sequenced in a study of regulatory T cells in long-lasting Graves disease. Time point: persistent/refractory GD, antithyroid drugs over 5 years with positive TRAb. Generation of the TCR library employed RNA extracted from PBMCs. Arm-PCR of CDR3 regions and iRepertoire HTBI primers were the basis on which TCR beta libraries were built. Each CDR3 protein is one row after TCRdb ran MiXCR on the multiplex PCR reads. The data contain around 460,000 distinct CDR3 sequences, 22% of them singletons. The sample in question was peripheral blood mononuclear cells (PBMCs), obtained when the disease was refractory, from a patient treated with antithyroid drugs. The receptors originated from a female donor with Graves disease.

Remarks on this clonotype: Germline and junction disagree at one end, which may indicate a read error. V and J are TRBV12-3 or TRBV12-4 and TRBJ1-1; D is ambiguous. This CDR3 comprises 12 residues. CDR3 sequence reads: CTSSDLGTEAFF. DNA for the CDR3: TGTACCAGCAGCGATTTGGGTACTGAAGCTTTCTTT.

The chain links TRBV13 to TRBJ1-6; D gene uncertain. The V end was cut by 0 bases, the J end by 6 bases, with 6 bases between. The germline V gene has CDR1 PRHDT and CDR2 FYEKMQ (reference sequence). The CDR3 totals 14 residues. In DNA, the CDR3 is TGTGCCAGCAGCTTAGGCCGGGCTAATTCACCCCTCCACTTT. This codes for CASSLGRANSPLHF.

This clonotype was counted at least ten times. This rearrangement joins TRBV20-1 to TRBJ2-7; tentatively, D is TRBD2 (6 bases). Germline V gene data show CDR1 as DFQATT and CDR2 as SNEGSKA (reference sequence). CDR3 size: 11 residues. V shed 3 bases and J shed 4 bases, with 7 bases lying between them. The CDR3 region has the DNA TGCAGTGCTAGGCGGGAATACGAGCAGTACTTC. This translates into CSARREYEQYF.

This clonotype appeared many times. The J gene is TRBJ1-2, the V gene TRBV6-1; TRBD1 matches at 9 bases. The CDR3 covers 16 residues. J was trimmed by 3 bases and V by 5 bases; bases with no gene match: 10. CDR1 is MNHNS, CDR2 SASEGT, per germline. As DNA, the CDR3 is TGTGCCAGCAGTACCGGCGGGACAGGGTGGGACTATGGCTACACCTTC. It yields the protein CASSTGGTGWDYGYTF.

This clonotype occurred many times. The chain couples TRBV28 to TRBJ2-6, with D hard to call. The CDR3 is 15 amino acids. Deletions cut 2 bases from V and 2 bases from J, with 7 bases between. CDR1 is MDHEN and CDR2 is SYDVKM in the germline V gene. The CDR3 nucleotides are TGTGCCAGCAGTTTAATCGGAACTGGGGCCAACGTCCTGACTTTC. Amino acids: CASSLIGTGANVLTF. Based on the CDR3 plus reference TRBV28 and TRBJ2-6, the full variable domain is DVKVTQSSRYLVKRTGEKVFLECVQDMDHENMFWYRQDPGLGLRLIYFSYDVKMKEKGDIPEGYSVSREKKERFSLILESASTNQTSMYLCASSLIGTGANVLTFGAGSRLTVL.

The V and J genes are TRBV4-1 and TRBJ2-7, with D possibly TRBD2 on 5 matching bases. CDR1 is MGHRA, CDR2 YSYEKL, per germline. V was clipped by 1 base and J by 3 bases, with 13 bases between them. This CDR3 has 15 amino acids. Written as DNA, the CDR3 is TGCGCCAGCAGCCAAGGGGTAGCGTCTCACTACGAGCAGTACTTC. It encodes CASSQGVASHYEQYF.

Of note for this clonotype: Relative to the germline gene, one junction end is altered; a read error may explain this. V and J are TRBV10-3 and TRBJ1-3; the D gene is possibly TRBD1 (6 bases). The CDR3 totals 15 residues. Germline V gene lookup returns CDR1 ENHRY and CDR2 SYGVKD. Here the CDR3 DNA reads TGTGCCATCAATGAGGGGGGAAACTCTGGAAACACCATATATTTT. It encodes CAINEGGNSGNTIYF.

This clonotype was counted many times. This rearrangement joins TRBV28 to TRBJ2-7, with a weak D call TRBD1 (5 bases). The CDR3 is 13 residues long. Germline-derived CDR1 and CDR2 are MDHEN and SYDVKM. With 8 bases removed from V and 0 bases from J, the gap between germline ends came to 11 bases. Here the CDR3 reads CASEQEGSYEQYF. CDR3 nucleotide sequence: TGTGCCAGCGAACAGGAAGGCTCCTACGAGCAGTACTTC.

The chain joins TRBV2 to TRBJ2-3, with TRBD2 identical over 11 bases. Per germline, CDR1 SNHLY and CDR2 FYNNEI. The length of the CDR3 is 17 residues. J was trimmed by 11 bases and V by 6 bases; bases with no gene match: 19. The CDR3 sequence is CASRDPGASGGTWVQYF. The CDR3 region has the DNA TGTGCCAGCAGGGACCCCGGGGCTAGCGGGGGGACTTGGGTGCAGTATTTT.

The V gene is TRBV30, the J gene TRBJ2-1; no firm D call. The CDR3 covers 10 residues. Deletions cut 1 base from V and 7 bases from J, with 2 bases between. From germline, CDR1 is GTSNPN and CDR2 SVGIG (reference sequence). DNA of the CDR3: TGTGCCTGGAGTGGGAATGAGCAGTTCTTC. This gives the protein CAWSGNEQFF.

This clonotype showed up many times. The V call is TRBV3-1, the J call TRBJ1-6; tentative D call: TRBD1 (5 bases). This CDR3 is built from 13 residues. Trimming took off 0 bases at V and 9 bases at J, with 6 bases between the two ends. Germline V gene lookup returns CDR1 LGHDT and CDR2 YNNKEL (reference sequence). CDR3 nucleotides: TGTGCCAGCAGCCAAGAGGGGACTTCACCCCTCCACTTT. Its translation: CASSQEGTSPLHF.

This clonotype showed up just a few times. The rearrangement uses TRBV4-1 and TRBJ2-7; D is unresolved. The germline gives CDR1 MGHRA, CDR2 YSYEKL. The CDR3 is 13 residues long. The ends were cut back, 0 bases at V and 5 bases at J, with 8 bases in the middle. In DNA, the CDR3 is TGCGCCAGCAGCCAAGATGAGCCGGACGAGCAGTACTTC. Protein: CASSQDEPDEQYF.

This clonotype was counted ten times or more. The chain uses TRBV6-1 and TRBJ2-7; 10 bases are shared with TRBD2. V lost 10 bases to trimming and J lost 7 bases; unmatched junction nucleotides: 10. The CDR3 is made up of 13 amino acids. CDR1 is MNHNS, CDR2 SASEGT, per germline. Here the CDR3 reads CATSLAGVWEQYF. Written as DNA, the CDR3 is TGTGCCACGTCCCTAGCGGGAGTCTGGGAGCAGTACTTC.

This clonotype was seen many times. The chain carries TRBV6-5 and TRBJ1-2, with D possibly TRBD1 on 5 matching bases. The V and J ends lost 0 bases and 5 bases respectively, with 13 bases between them. This CDR3 spans 15 amino acids. Germline V gives CDR1 MNHEY, CDR2 SVGAGI. CDR3 amino acids: CASSYSGGVEYGYTF. CDR3 bases: TGTGCCAGCAGTTACTCCGGAGGGGTGGAGTATGGCTACACCTTC.

This clonotype was seen a handful of times. The chain recombines TRBV19 with TRBJ2-7; perhaps TRBD1 as D (5 bases). This CDR3 spans 14 amino acids. The germline V and J ends were trimmed by 3 bases and 2 bases, with 11 bases remaining between them. Germline CDR1 and CDR2: LNHDA and SQIVND (reference sequence). The CDR3 sequence: CASSMAGRTYEQYF. CDR3 DNA sequence: TGTGCCAGTAGTATGGCAGGGCGGACCTACGAGCAGTACTTC.

Points on this clonotype: Since a far larger clone is one base different, this is likely a read error. The rearrangement links TRBV6-8 to TRBJ1-1; TRBD1 might be the D (6 bases). CDR1 and CDR2 (germline): MNHGY, SAAAGT. CDR3 size: 13 residues. The CDR3: CTTLGHLNTEAFF. The CDR3 region has the DNA TGTACCACCCTGGGACACTTGAACACTGAAGCTTTCTTT.

The V and J genes are TRBV20-1 and TRBJ1-5; 9 nucleotides match TRBD1. In germline, CDR1 is DFQATT, CDR2 SNEGSKA (reference sequence). Germline trimming cut 5 bases from V and 3 bases from J; bases unmatched to any gene: 17. The CDR3 contains 18 residues. The CDR3 DNA follows: TGCAGTGCTCCCTTAGGGACCACCGGGACAGGGAACAATCAGCCCCAGCATTTT. This sequence encodes CSAPLGTTGTGNNQPQHF.

The rearrangement joins TRBV2 to TRBJ2-1; 16 bases are shared with TRBD2. The length of the CDR3 is 16 residues. Looked up from germline, CDR1 is SNHLY and CDR2 is FYNNEI. V lost 8 bases to trimming and J lost 2 bases; unmatched junction nucleotides: 3. In DNA, the CDR3 is TGTGCCAGCGGGACTAGCGGGGGGGGGACCTACAATGAGCAGTTCTTC. As protein: CASGTSGGGTYNEQFF. Together with reference TRBV2 and TRBJ2-1, the CDR3 gives the full variable domain: EPEVTQTPSHQVTQMGQEVILRCVPISNHLYFYWYRQILGQKVEFLVSFYNNEISEKSEIFDDQFSVERPDGSNFTLKIRSTKLEDSAMYFCASGTSGGGTYNEQFFGPGTRLTVL.

The sample holds many counts of this clonotype. V gene TRBV28 combines with J gene TRBJ1-4; tentative D call: TRBD1 (5 bases). The CDR3 totals 17 residues. With 2 bases removed from V and 3 bases from J, the gap between germline ends came to 16 bases. Germline CDR1 reads MDHEN; CDR2 reads SYDVKM. CDR3 DNA: TGTGCCAGCAGTTTACTACAGGTTAACGAGCCTAATGAAAAACTGTTTTTT. Amino acid sequence: CASSLLQVNEPNEKLFF.

This clonotype was detected many times. Here the CDR3 reads CSVSGGGEQYF. Written as DNA, the CDR3 is TGCAGCGTATCAGGTGGTGGAGAGCAGTACTTC. The rearrangement links TRBV29-1 to TRBJ2-7; no clear D gene. Trimming stripped 6 bases from V and 7 bases from J, with 13 bases between. This CDR3 is built from 11 residues. Germline loops: CDR1 SQVTM, CDR2 ANQGSEA.

This clonotype was counted a few times. The J gene is TRBJ2-1, the V gene TRBV5-1; the D is unclear. The DNA end is a closer match to TRBJ2-5, so the J assignment may be wrong. The CDR3 is 13 residues long. Germline assignment: CDR1 SGHRS and CDR2 YFSETQ. For the CDR3, the DNA is TGCGCCAGCAGCGGCCCAGATGGAGAGACCCAGTACTTC. Translated, it gives CASSGPDGETQYF.

As DNA, the CDR3 is TGTGCCAGTAAGCGGGACCCCGGGGAGCTGTTTTTT. Its protein is CASKRDPGELFF. The chain combines TRBV19 with TRBJ2-2; 7 nucleotides line up with TRBD2. The CDR3 runs 12 residues. The junction had 2 bases not matched to a gene; V was cut back by 7 bases and J by 6 bases. Germline CDR1 is LNHDA and CDR2 is SQIVND (reference sequence).

This clonotype was observed at least ten times. The rearrangement joins TRBV6-6 to TRBJ2-5; D gene uncertain. Trimming cost V 0 bases and J 4 bases, with 18 bases left between them. In germline, CDR1 is MNHNY, CDR2 SVGAGI (reference sequence). This CDR3 region has 17 residues. CDR3 sequence: CASSYSFSGPVGETQYF. The CDR3 nucleotides read TGTGCCAGCAGTTACTCGTTCTCAGGACCAGTGGGAGAGACCCAGTACTTC.

CDR3 protein: CASSAPAGALYFYEQYF. CDR3 DNA sequence: TGTGCCAGCAGCGCCCCGGCAGGGGCGCTGTATTTCTACGAGCAGTACTTC. This chain uses TRBV7-6 with TRBJ2-7, with D perhaps TRBD1 (6 bases). Germline assignment: CDR1 SGHVS and CDR2 FNYEAQ. The CDR3 spans 17 residues. Trimming removed 5 bases at V and 3 bases at J, with 23 bases between.

The rearrangement links TRBV9 to TRBJ1-5; D is unresolved. Germline CDR1 SGDLS, CDR2 YYNGEE. Deletions cut 0 bases from V and 3 bases from J, with 10 bases between. This CDR3 is 15 amino acids long. The CDR3 nucleotides read TGTGCCAGCAGCGTAGGGGCAGGTCCCAATCAGCCCCAGCATTTT. Amino acids: CASSVGAGPNQPQHF.

This sequence joins TRBV5-6 and TRBJ2-7, with D unclear. Trimming took 4 bases from V and 4 from J, leaving 9 bases between them. CDR3 length: 12 residues. Looked up from germline, CDR1 is SGHDT and CDR2 is YYEEEE. The DNA for the CDR3 is TGTGCCAGCAGCGCCGGCCGTTACGAGCAGTACTTC. Amino acid sequence: CASSAGRYEQYF.

At least ten counts were recorded for this clonotype. J is TRBJ2-6 and V is TRBV2; TRBD1 might be the D (5 bases). Per germline, CDR1 SNHLY and CDR2 FYNNEI. With 5 bases removed from V and 2 bases from J, the gap between germline ends came to 13 bases. This CDR3 has 16 residues. CDR3 residues: CASSRQGNAGANVLTF. For the CDR3, the DNA is TGTGCCAGCAGTCGTCAGGGAAACGCTGGGGCCAACGTCCTGACTTTC. Full variable domain (outside the CDR3, taken from reference TRBV2 and TRBJ2-6): EPEVTQTPSHQVTQMGQEVILRCVPISNHLYFYWYRQILGQKVEFLVSFYNNEISEKSEIFDDQFSVERPDGSNFTLKIRSTKLEDSAMYFCASSRQGNAGANVLTFGAGSRLTVL.